This is a list of T cell receptor beta chains from one sample in a study of T cells after yellow fever vaccination. From the 5' RACE reads, TCRdb called clonotypes with MiXCR, one entry per CDR3 protein. Of under 300,000 distinct CDR3 sequences listed, 13% are singletons. The sequenced sample was CD4+ T cells sorted from PBMCs, obtained 45 days after the yellow fever booster vaccination. These TCRs come from a man aged 25-40 years who received the YFV17D yellow fever vaccine. The CDR3 runs from the conserved cysteine through the conserved F or W. A D gene is named only where the DNA matches it firmly. Size is stated for part of the rows, as once, few or many counts, or as a class when the clone is expanded.

CDR3 protein: CSARDGQGAHEQYF; CDR3 DNA: TGCAGTGCTAGAGACGGACAGGGGGCCCACGAGCAGTACTTC; V gene: TRBV20-1; J gene: TRBJ2-7; D gene: TRBD1; clone size: few
CDR3 protein: CASSGTSGRGNEQFF; CDR3 DNA: TGTGCCAGCAGTGGAACTAGCGGGAGGGGCAATGAGCAGTTCTTC; V gene: TRBV2; J gene: TRBJ2-1; D gene: TRBD2; clone size: .
CDR3 protein: CASSTGTAGYTF; CDR3 DNA: TGTGCCAGCAGTACAGGGACTGCCGGCTACACCTTC; V gene: TRBV6-5; J gene: TRBJ1-2; D gene: .; clone size: .
CDR3 protein: CSARDDRGPIGYTF; CDR3 DNA: TGCAGTGCTAGGGATGACAGGGGGCCTATTGGCTACACCTTC; V gene: TRBV20-1; J gene: TRBJ1-2; D gene: TRBD1; clone size: .
CDR3 protein: CASRGTGMGNEQFF; CDR3 DNA: TGCGCCAGCAGAGGGACAGGGATGGGCAATGAGCAGTTCTTC; V gene: TRBV5-1; J gene: TRBJ2-1; D gene: TRBD1; clone size: .
CDR3 protein: CASSLRWTSGRDEQFF; CDR3 DNA: TGTGCCAGCAGCCTCCGATGGACTAGCGGCAGGGATGAGCAGTTCTTC; V gene: TRBV7-9; J gene: TRBJ2-1; D gene: TRBD2; clone size: few
CDR3 protein: CASSLGGQGSGELFF; CDR3 DNA: TGTGCCAGCAGCCTGGGGGGACAGGGCAGCGGGGAGCTGTTTTTT; V gene: TRBV28; J gene: TRBJ2-2; D gene: TRBD1; clone size: few
CDR3 protein: CSARDRPNEQFF; CDR3 DNA: TGCAGTGCTAGAGATCGACCCAATGAGCAGTTCTTC; V gene: TRBV20-1; J gene: TRBJ2-1; D gene: .; clone size: .
CDR3 protein: CASSTRARLRAYNEQFF; CDR3 DNA: TGCGCCAGCAGCACTAGAGCTCGACTTCGTGCCTACAATGAGCAGTTCTTC; V gene: TRBV5-1; J gene: TRBJ2-1; D gene: .; clone size: few
CDR3 protein: CSALTGASTDTQYF; CDR3 DNA: TGCAGTGCTTTGACTGGGGCTAGCACAGATACGCAGTATTTT; V gene: TRBV20-1; J gene: TRBJ2-3; D gene: .; clone size: few
CDR3 protein: CASSYRPRVAEAFF; CDR3 DNA: TGTGCCAGCAGTTACAGACCTAGGGTAGCTGAAGCTTTCTTT; V gene: TRBV6-5; J gene: TRBJ1-1; D gene: .; clone size: .
CDR3 protein: CASSFKQGTTYEQYF; CDR3 DNA: TGTGCCAGCAGCTTTAAACAGGGGACCACCTACGAGCAGTACTTC; V gene: TRBV11-2; J gene: TRBJ2-7; D gene: TRBD1; clone size: few
CDR3 protein: CASSPNSDREAFF; CDR3 DNA: TGTGCCAGCTCACCAAATTCGGACAGGGAAGCTTTCTTT; V gene: TRBV18; J gene: TRBJ1-1; D gene: TRBD1; clone size: .
CDR3 protein: CASSLAGDRPKETQYF; CDR3 DNA: TGCGCCAGCAGCTTGGCGGGCGACAGGCCCAAAGAGACCCAGTACTTC; V gene: TRBV5-1; J gene: TRBJ2-5; D gene: .; clone size: few
CDR3 protein: CASSIGSLNTGELFF; CDR3 DNA: TGTGCCAGTAGTATCGGGAGCCTGAACACCGGGGAGCTGTTTTTT; V gene: TRBV19; J gene: TRBJ2-2; D gene: .; clone size: few
CDR3 protein: CAISDRTSGRYEQYF; CDR3 DNA: TGTGCCATCAGTGACCGGACTAGCGGGAGGTACGAGCAGTACTTC; V gene: TRBV10-3; J gene: TRBJ2-7; D gene: TRBD2; clone size: few
CDR3 protein: CATSDPTSGGLEQYF; CDR3 DNA: TGTGCCACCAGTGACCCTACTAGCGGGGGGCTGGAGCAGTACTTC; V gene: TRBV24-1; J gene: TRBJ2-7; D gene: TRBD2; clone size: many
CDR3 protein: CASSERGRMRHEQFF; CDR3 DNA: TGTGCCAGCAGTGAACGCGGGAGGATGCGCCATGAGCAGTTCTTC; V gene: TRBV25-1; J gene: TRBJ2-1; D gene: TRBD2; clone size: .
CDR3 protein: CASSFTALGGTDTQYF; CDR3 DNA: TGCGCCAGCAGCTTTACAGCCCTAGGGGGCACAGATACGCAGTATTTT; V gene: TRBV5-1; J gene: TRBJ2-3; D gene: .; clone size: few
CDR3 protein: CASSGQGSSYEQYF; CDR3 DNA: TGTGCCAGCAGTGGCCAGGGGAGCTCCTACGAGCAGTACTTC; V gene: TRBV2; J gene: TRBJ2-7; D gene: .; clone size: few
CDR3 protein: CASSRTSGRAGYEQYF; CDR3 DNA: TGTGCCAGCAGTCGGACTAGCGGGAGGGCCGGGTACGAGCAGTACTTC; V gene: TRBV5-4; J gene: TRBJ2-7; D gene: TRBD2; clone size: .
CDR3 protein: CSAFDRNSYEQYF; CDR3 DNA: TGCAGCGCGTTCGACAGAAACTCCTACGAGCAGTACTTC; V gene: TRBV29-1; J gene: TRBJ2-7; D gene: .; clone size: many
CDR3 protein: CASSFLAGGSVIRDEQYF; CDR3 DNA: TGTGCCAGCAGCTTTCTAGCGGGAGGATCCGTGATCCGTGACGAGCAGTACTTC; V gene: TRBV5-5; J gene: TRBJ2-7; D gene: TRBD2; clone size: many
CDR3 protein: CASSSSPGGTQYF; CDR3 DNA: TGTGCCAGCAGCTCAAGCCCCGGGGGTACGCAGTATTTT; V gene: TRBV7-2; J gene: TRBJ2-3; D gene: .; clone size: .
CDR3 protein: CASSLTGGPRETQYF; CDR3 DNA: TGCGCCAGCAGCTTGACGGGAGGGCCACGAGAGACCCAGTACTTC; V gene: TRBV5-1; J gene: TRBJ2-5; D gene: TRBD2; clone size: few
CDR3 protein: CASSFKDTRTTTPEQFF; CDR3 DNA: TGTGCCAGCAGCTTTAAGGACACCCGGACCACCACCCCAGAGCAGTTCTTC; V gene: TRBV7-2; J gene: TRBJ2-1; D gene: .; clone size: few
CDR3 protein: CASKQGNTGELFF; CDR3 DNA: TGTGCCAGCAAACAGGGAAACACCGGGGAGCTGTTTTTT; V gene: TRBV7-3; J gene: TRBJ2-2; D gene: .; clone size: .
CDR3 protein: CASSLGGETGTDTQYF; CDR3 DNA: TGCGCCAGCAGCTTGGGAGGGGAAACAGGCACAGATACGCAGTATTTT; V gene: TRBV5-1; J gene: TRBJ2-3; D gene: .; clone size: few
CDR3 protein: CAISLGGSSYEQYF; CDR3 DNA: TGTGCCATCAGCCTTGGGGGGAGCTCCTACGAGCAGTACTTC; V gene: TRBV10-3; J gene: TRBJ2-7; D gene: .; clone size: .
CDR3 protein: CASSSAGSGRYEQYF; CDR3 DNA: TGTGCCAGCAGCTCGGCGGGATCCGGACGCTACGAGCAGTACTTC; V gene: TRBV7-9; J gene: TRBJ2-7; D gene: .; clone size: .
CDR3 protein: CASSLQGAKNEQYF; CDR3 DNA: TGTGCCAGCAGCTTACAGGGGGCGAAGAACGAGCAGTACTTC; V gene: TRBV12-3/TRBV12-4; J gene: TRBJ2-7; D gene: TRBD1; clone size: .